The rows below give T cell receptor delta chains drawn from one sample of a study of gamma-delta T cells after stem cell transplantation. TCRdb re-identified clones in the RT-PCR reads via CATT. The table records thousands of delta-chain clones, 16% of them present only once. Sample: gamma-delta T cells. These TCRs come from a human donor. It is not recorded whose cells these are; they may come from a transplant donor. Each CDR3 is given with its conserved first and last residue. The D gene is left open where the match is weak. Only some rows state a clone size, as once, few, many or a class for expanded clones.

>TRDV2|NA|TRDJ1|few
CACESMGYTDKLIF
TGTGCCTGTGAATCGATGGGGTACACCGATAAACTCATCTTT
>TRDV2|TRDD3|TRDJ3|large
CACDTGALGDKPWDTRQMFF
TGTGCCTGTGACACCGGAGCACTGGGGGATAAGCCCTGGGACACCCGACAGATGTTTTTC
>TRDV2|TRDD3|TRDJ1|few
CACDTLPLGDPNYTDKLIF
TGTGCCTGTGACACCCTCCCCCTGGGGGACCCCAACTACACCGATAAACTCATCTTT
>TRDV2|TRDD3|TRDJ3|NA
CACDPILGDTSPSWDTRQMFF
TGTGCCTGTGACCCTATACTGGGGGATACGTCCCCCTCCTGGGACACCCGACAGATGTTTTTC
>TRDV2|TRDD3|TRDJ1|few
CAPTRSLGDISHTDKLIF
TGTGCCCCCACACGGAGTCTGGGGGATATCTCCCACACCGATAAACTCATCTTC
>TRDV2|TRDD3|TRDJ1|large
CACDTVNGGYADKLIF
TGTGCCTGTGACACCGTGAATGGGGGATACGCCGATAAACTCATCTTT
>TRDV2|TRDD3|TRDJ1|NA
CACDIAGTGVLLPYTDTLIF
TGTGCCTGTGACATTGCCGGTACTGGGGTCCTCCTCCCTTACACCGATACACTCATCTTT
>TRDV2|TRDD3|TRDJ1|NA
CACDTVLGDTWDTDKLIF
TGTGCCTGTGACACCGTACTGGGGGATACTTGGGACACCGATAAACTCATCTTT
>TRDV2|TRDD3|TRDJ1|medium-sized
CACDSLGDTQFSDKLIF
TGTGCCTGTGACAGTCTGGGGGATACGCAGTTCAGCGATAAACTCATCTTT
>TRDV2|NA|TRDJ1|large
CACDTVVGNTDKLIF
TGTGCCTGTGACACCGTTGTGGGGAACACCGATAAACTCATCTTT
>TRDV2|NA|TRDJ3|NA
CACDTAWGGTSSWDTRQMFF
TGTGCCTGTGACACGGCCTGGGGCGGGACCAGCTCCTGGGACACCCGACAGATGTTTTTC
>TRDV2|TRDD3|TRDJ1|NA
CACPWGIQGYTDKLIF
TGTGCCTGTCCATGGGGGATACAAGGGTACACCGATAAACTCATCTTT
>TRDV2|TRDD3|TRDJ1|NA
CACADLVTGGHQYTDKLIF
TGTGCCTGTGCCGACCTGGTTACTGGGGGCCATCAGTACACCGATAAACTCATCTTT
>TRDV2|TRDD3|TRDJ1|NA
CACDELGDSYDKLIF
TGTGCCTGTGACGAACTGGGGGACTCCTACGATAAACTCATCTTT
>TRDV2|NA|TRDJ1|few
CACDTVREYAVRDTDKLIF
TGTGCCTGTGACACCGTACGGGAATATGCCGTGAGGGACACCGATAAACTCATCTTT
>TRDV2|NA|TRDJ1|NA
CACDTVTGRHTDKLIF
TGTGCCTGTGACACCGTTACTGGCCGCCACACCGATAAACTCATCTTT